Below are 7 T cell receptor beta chains sequenced from a single sample in a study of blood T cell repertoires in COVID-19. The repertoire was sequenced with immunoSEQ multiplex PCR; TCRdb's copy has only in-frame clones and lacks some. Among about 140,000 clones, approximately 80% were seen once, and the ten largest hold less than 2.5%. Material for sequencing was peripheral blood. The receptors here all came from a woman aged 55-70 years with acute or convalescent COVID-19.

Regarding this clone: The sample contains more than one DNA sequence encoding this CDR3. J is TRBJ2-1 and V is TRBV5-8; 8 nucleotides align to TRBD2. There are 16 residues in the CDR3. The germline V gene encodes CDR1 SGHTS and CDR2 YDEGEE. After removal of 0 bases from V and 1 base from J, the junction contained 3 bases not matched to a gene. CDR3 sequence (DNA): TGTGCCAGCAGCTTGGGGCTAGCGGGTTCCTACAATGAGCAGTTCTTC. Residues: CASSLGLAGSYNEQFF.

This chain links TRBV27 with TRBJ2-7; 11 bases agree with TRBD2. Germline CDR1 is MNHEY and CDR2 is SMNVEV (reference sequence). J lost 4 bases, V lost 7 bases, and 0 bases had no gene match. There are 12 residues in the CDR3. This CDR3 is CASTSGRYEQYF. The CDR3 DNA is TGTGCCAGCACTAGCGGGAGGTACGAGCAGTACTTC.

The V gene is TRBV18, the J gene TRBJ2-7; D unresolved. Trimming took off 3 bases at V and 4 bases at J, with 19 bases between the two ends. Germline lookup yields CDR1 KGHSH and CDR2 LQKENI. The length of the CDR3 is 16 residues. The CDR3 DNA reads as TGTGCCAGCTCACCTACTTACAGCCCGGCAGGATACGAGCAGTACTTC. Amino acids: CASSPTYSPAGYEQYF.

The rearrangement links TRBV30 to TRBJ2-7, with 10 bases identical to TRBD1. The CDR3 totals 14 residues. V shed 7 bases, J shed 4 bases, and the junction held 10 bases outside the gene matches. From germline, CDR1 is GTSNPN and CDR2 SVGIG (reference sequence). The CDR3 nucleotides read TGTGCCTTAAAACCGGGACAGGGGTTTTACGAGCAGTACTTC. It specifies CALKPGQGFYEQYF. The full variable domain, rest sourced from reference TRBV30 and TRBJ2-7, is SQTIHQWPATLVQPVGSPLSLECTVEGTSNPNLYWYRQAAGRGLQLLFYSVGIGQISSEVPQNLSASRPQDRQFILSSKKLLLSDSGFYLCALKPGQGFYEQYFGPGTRLTVT.

The chain is built from TRBV6-1 and TRBJ2-7, with 8 positions matching TRBD1. The CDR3 extends over 16 amino acids. V was clipped by 1 base and J by 3 bases; unmatched bases: 8. Germline CDR1 and CDR2: MNHNS and SASEGT. CDR3 protein: CASSEGVGTGGYEQYF. DNA for the CDR3: TGTGCCAGCAGTGAAGGTGTCGGGACAGGAGGCTACGAGCAGTACTTC.

The CDR3 loop is CASTAGGWTEAFF. The CDR3 region has the DNA TGTGCCAGCACCGCAGGGGGCTGGACTGAAGCTTTCTTT. This rearrangement joins TRBV6-5 to TRBJ1-1, with 8 bases lining up with TRBD1. In germline, CDR1 is MNHEY, CDR2 SVGAGI. The CDR3 contains 13 residues. V lost 7 bases to trimming and J lost 5 bases; unmatched junction nucleotides: 6.

V and J are TRBV18 and TRBJ2-2, with D tentatively TRBD1 (6 bases). The germline gives CDR1 KGHSH, CDR2 LQKENI. The CDR3 is 15 amino acids. V lost 3 bases to trimming and J lost 5 bases, with 13 bases between them. The CDR3 reads CASSPSDSWTGELFF. CDR3 coding DNA: TGTGCCAGCTCACCGTCGGACAGCTGGACCGGGGAGCTGTTTTTT.